This TCR beta chain was sequenced during a study of monozygotic twins with inflammatory bowel disease (dated by TCRdb to between 2017 and 2020). Study-wide context: The full study comprised about 28 monozygotic twin pairs: nine German pairs (four IBD-concordant, five IBD-discordant) and 19 IBD-discordant Danish pairs. The search for disease-associated traits relied mainly on comparing, within discordant pairs, IBD patients with their genetically identical healthy co-twins. Each individual had, on average, about 151 000 unique TCRalpha sequences and 181 000 unique TCRbeta sequences available for analysis. What the authors observed across the whole study: The analysis was unable to tell different T cell subtypes apart. No difference in repertoire similarity was observed between concordant and discordant twins, possibly owing to limited statistical power. The results gave no support for a single strong signal or clonotype linked to IBD. Compared with healthy twins, IBD patients shared fewer clonotypes with other individuals, and the difference was most pronounced in patients with signs of disease activity. TCRbeta repertoire diversity, by inverse Simpson index, was decreased in IBD patients compared with their healthy co-twins. Because patients were on differing immunosuppressive treatments, the repertoires may have picked up extra background noise and inter-individual variability.

The method behind the library was 5' RACE. For each TCR library, around 3,500 ng of total RNA was used. For each sample, cDNA was synthesized in eight separate reactions using SMARTScribe reverse transcriptase. During cDNA synthesis, template switching introduced unique molecular identifiers that contained a 6-nucleotide sample barcode. TCRalpha and TCRbeta cDNA was amplified in two nested PCRs of 16 and 9 cycles, and bead purification was carried out after each PCR. Before amplification, the cDNA was both treated with uracil DNA-glycosylase and purified with the QIAquick PCR purification kit. The second PCR added Illumina TruSeq-compatible adapters along with sample-specific barcodes. TapeStation and Qubit were used to check library quality and concentration, and roughly 4.6 ng of each library was pooled. Sequencing of pooled libraries was carried out on an Illumina HiSeq2500 single-index Rapid Run using 2 x 100 bp reads and custom sequencing primers. Per the authors' processing: UMI-based consensus assembly with MiGEC version 1.2.6 was used to correct PCR and sequencing errors. V(D)J alignment, clonotype assembly and CDR3 extraction were performed with MiXCR version 2.1.1. To normalise gene usage, clonotype sharing and MAIT/NKT TCR abundance, the analysis used the top 1000, 10 000 and 20 000 clonotypes per sample. Diversity was computed as the inverse Simpson index with the vegan R package after downsampling to 27 000 UMIs. Paired Mann-Whitney U tests were applied to discordant twin pairs, and Benjamini-Hochberg correction was used for multiple testing. TCRdb reprocessed the reads and lists each CDR3 protein sequence as a single entry, with no DNA. The V and J calls shown here were made by TCRdb, not taken from the authors' results. The sample table includes 300,000 to 350,000 distinct CDR3 sequences. Jointly, the top ten make up around 2% of the sample.

The CDR3, cysteine through phenylalanine, is 13 amino acids long. No DNA sequence is on record. The germline V gene yields SNHLY for CDR1 and FYNNEI for CDR2. Comment on this clonotype: What antigen it recognizes has not been identified.

From each donor, a roughly 2.5 ml peripheral blood sample was drawn into PAXgene tubes and stored at -80 degrees C. Total RNA was isolated from whole blood with the PAXgene blood miRNA kit on an automated QIAcube, without T cell sorting. Peripheral blood from monozygotic twin pairs concordant or discordant for inflammatory bowel disease was subjected to deep TCRalpha and TCRbeta repertoire profiling with unique molecular barcoding. Smoking habits were recorded for all twin pairs, with individuals classified as current, former or never smokers. The sample comprised blood. The sequence is built from TRBV2 and TRBJ2-3; no DNA is available, so the TRBD1 call from TCRdb remains unchecked. The receptor's source is a human donor with ulcerative colitis or Crohn's disease, or a healthy co-twin of an affected twin (not recorded which). This receptor has the CDR3 CASSRDHSNTQYF. Full variable domain (CDR3 extended with the reference TRBV2 and TRBJ2-3 proteins): EPEVTQTPSHQVTQMGQEVILRCVPISNHLYFYWYRQILGQKVEFLVSFYNNEISEKSEIFDDQFSVERPDGSNFTLKIRSTKLEDSAMYFCASSRDHSNTQYFGPGTRLTVL.